This T cell receptor (beta chain) appears in the sequencing data of a study of cytomegalovirus exposure and HLA in healthy donors. This clone was observed a single time. The CDR3 sequence is 17 residues long. Looked up from germline, CDR1 is SGHRS and CDR2 is YFSETQ. V was trimmed by 4 bases and J by 2 bases, leaving 16 bases between them. Amplification used 60 Vbeta primers and 13 Jbeta primers. The protocol was immunoSEQ multiplex PCR, while the TCRdb copy is restricted to in-frame clones and leaves out a portion. The data contain about 200,000 clones, 80% of them seen just once; the ten biggest clones take up 0.9% to 1.2%.

The clonotype originates from a woman in her forties in good health and CMV-seronegative. The chain has TRBV5-1 and TRBJ2-6; a possible D gene is TRBD2 (5 bases). Sequenced sample: PBMCs. CDR3 in DNA: TGCGCCAGCAGCATCGGGGATCTCAACCCTGGGGCCAACGTCCTGACTTTC. This codes for CASSIGDLNPGANVLTF.